A selection of T cell receptor beta chains follows, all from one sample in a study of T cell changes during pregnancy in multiple sclerosis. Generated by immunoSEQ multiplex PCR, the TCRdb table keeps only in-frame clones and is missing some. The sample shows over 35,000 clones, 90% of them seen only once. The sample consisted of CD4+ T cells from peripheral blood mononuclear cells, taken in the first trimester of pregnancy. These receptors were taken from a female donor in good health, enrolled as a control in a pregnancy study. The conserved cysteine and the conserved F or W are not part of the CDR3 here.

TRBV2	TRBJ1-1	12	ASQTPRESTEAF
TRBV7-7	TRBJ2-7	12	ASSAGQGFYEQY
TRBV18	TRBJ1-5	14	ASSPTAGNSNQPQH
TRBV6-6	TRBJ2-1	13	ASSAPGGGNNEQF
TRBV9	TRBJ2-7	14	ASSVALAGSPYEQY
TRBV9	TRBJ2-3	15	ASSGGPPGGPGDTQY
TRBV28	TRBJ1-2	9	ASSRGYGYT
TRBV6-4	TRBJ2-5	11	ASSDSEGTTQY
TRBV18	TRBJ1-6	11	ASLGQRNSPLH
TRBV4-3	TRBJ1-6	15	ASSQVAWAREASPLH
TRBV2	TRBJ1-4	12	ASSGVQLNEKLF
TRBV6-5	TRBJ1-6	12	ASTSRGLFSPLH
TRBV30	TRBJ2-7	10	AWSEQAYEQY
TRBV18	TRBJ1-1	11	ASSAGGFTEAF
TRBV11-2	TRBJ1-6	14	ASSSSGQWENSPLH
TRBV7-2	TRBJ1-5	12	ASSATVQGQPQH
TRBV4-2	TRBJ2-2	15	ASSQALAGGNTGELF
TRBV5-1	TRBJ2-5	13	ASSSTLAPQETQY
TRBV5-1	TRBJ2-3	12	ASSSGGYTDTQY
TRBV18	TRBJ1-1	11	ASSPNGNTEAF
TRBV19	TRBJ1-2	14	ASTSPGGNVNYGYT
TRBV27	TRBJ1-2	14	ASSFFRGQGLGGYT